Listed below are T cell receptor beta chains from one sample, sequenced in a study of T cells expressing NK-cell markers. TCRdb reworked the 5' RACE reads into one entry per CDR3 protein, no DNA. Seen in this sample are about 460,000 distinct CDR3 sequences; the ten most common clones hold 1.4% to 1.5%. Sample: blood T cells: a sorted CD56 or NKG2C T cell subset, CD4+ or CD8+ T cells, or bulk PBMC T cells (not recorded which). These receptors were taken from a woman between 45 and 60 years old in good health. CDR3s include the opening cysteine and the closing phenylalanine or tryptophan.

V: TRBV11-3
J: TRBJ1-4
CDR3: CASSFMVGTNEKLFF

V: TRBV5-1
J: TRBJ2-7
CDR3: CASSSDAYEQYF

V: TRBV7-7
J: TRBJ1-2
CDR3: CASSPPRVDYGYTF

V: TRBV4-1
J: TRBJ2-3
CDR3: CASSHQGGAESTDTQYF

V: TRBV29-1
J: TRBJ2-3
CDR3: CSVSLAGTQYF

V: TRBV2
J: TRBJ2-2
CDR3: CASRIAGTNTGELFF

V: TRBV11-2
J: TRBJ2-1
CDR3: CASSSVRAYNEQFF

V: TRBV5-6
J: TRBJ2-1
CDR3: CASSSKPPSFFNEQFF

V: TRBV14
J: TRBJ2-1
CDR3: CASSQITPSSYNEQFF

V: TRBV20-1
J: TRBJ2-5
CDR3: CSAWGGLAGGWGQETQYF

V: TRBV5-8
J: TRBJ2-4
CDR3: CASSLYQGIQNIQYF

V: TRBV20-1
J: TRBJ1-1
CDR3: CSASGLVGDTEAFF

V: TRBV7-9
J: TRBJ2-3
CDR3: CASSPTVRPDTQYF

V: TRBV20-1
J: TRBJ1-2
CDR3: CSARDPGRVDYGYTF

V: TRBV4-1
J: TRBJ2-7
CDR3: CASSQLGSGGEQYF

V: TRBV7-9
J: TRBJ2-1
CDR3: CASSPGTGGDEQFF

V: TRBV4-1
J: TRBJ2-1
CDR3: CASSQVVLAAALGEQFF

V: TRBV4-2
J: TRBJ2-2
CDR3: CASSQALGTEGNTGELFF

V: TRBV12-3/TRBV12-4
J: TRBJ1-1
CDR3: CAITGTANTEAFF

V: TRBV6-1
J: TRBJ1-1
CDR3: CASTLVFNTEAFF

V: TRBV9
J: TRBJ1-4
CDR3: CASSGHSDEKLFF

V: TRBV6-5
J: TRBJ1-2
CDR3: CASSLGTARYGYTF

V: TRBV5-6
J: TRBJ2-5
CDR3: CASSLVEGAGTQYF

V: TRBV12-3/TRBV12-4
J: TRBJ2-1
CDR3: CASRQGGLNEQFF

V: TRBV27
J: TRBJ2-5
CDR3: CASSLYGSGETQYF

V: TRBV18
J: TRBJ2-5
CDR3: CASSPMQAETQYF

V: TRBV20-1
J: TRBJ1-4
CDR3: CSAPDRGGRFGEKLFF

V: TRBV12-3/TRBV12-4
J: TRBJ1-4
CDR3: CASSPDGPGEKLFF

V: TRBV5-1
J: TRBJ2-7
CDR3: CASSLAGGLAMYEQYF

V: TRBV12-3/TRBV12-4
J: TRBJ1-5
CDR3: CASSFSGIPQHF

V: TRBV7-9
J: TRBJ2-1
CDR3: CASARALAGLANEQFF

V: TRBV7-2
J: TRBJ2-3
CDR3: CASSFTGTGGVTDTQYF

V: TRBV7-8
J: TRBJ1-5
CDR3: CASSWTGGAFPHQPQHF

V: TRBV12-3/TRBV12-4
J: TRBJ2-1
CDR3: CASSFGTSIRNEQFF

V: TRBV29-1
J: TRBJ2-1
CDR3: CSVVGLAGEGQFF

V: TRBV4-1
J: TRBJ1-5
CDR3: CASSQIGGARAQPQHF

V: TRBV12-3/TRBV12-4
J: TRBJ2-5
CDR3: CASKSGSLRGETQYF

V: TRBV12-3/TRBV12-4
J: TRBJ2-5
CDR3: CASRKETGRETQYF

V: TRBV20-1
J: TRBJ2-1
CDR3: CSATRPGQPYNEQFF

V: TRBV20-1
J: TRBJ2-6
CDR3: CSARDRTGRANVLTF

V: TRBV29-1
J: TRBJ1-2
CDR3: CSVVPGEYGYTF

V: TRBV6-2/TRBV6-3
J: TRBJ2-2
CDR3: CASALTGNTGELFF

V: TRBV12-3/TRBV12-4
J: TRBJ2-2
CDR3: CASGATGLTGELFF

V: TRBV7-9
J: TRBJ2-1
CDR3: CASARLALSSYNEQFF

V: TRBV24-1
J: TRBJ2-5
CDR3: CATSDTGTVNQETQYF

V: TRBV11-2
J: TRBJ2-2
CDR3: CASTKLRQGGGELFF

V: TRBV7-7
J: TRBJ2-5
CDR3: CASSLNTERQETQYF

V: TRBV19
J: TRBJ2-3
CDR3: CASSVSATSTDTQYF

V: TRBV24-1
J: TRBJ2-2
CDR3: CATSDIGAGELFF

V: TRBV9
J: TRBJ2-4
CDR3: CASSPRGKNIQYF

V: TRBV24-1
J: TRBJ2-5
CDR3: CATSVREGIQETQYF

V: TRBV25-1
J: TRBJ2-3
CDR3: CASSATGLHTQYF

V: TRBV9
J: TRBJ2-5
CDR3: CASSPSGQAETQYF

V: TRBV7-2
J: TRBJ1-5
CDR3: CASSESTGFNQPQHF

V: TRBV20-1
J: TRBJ1-2
CDR3: CSAGQGAVDGYTF

V: TRBV5-1
J: TRBJ2-5
CDR3: CASSLGSSGRAGETQYF

V: TRBV6-1
J: TRBJ1-5
CDR3: CASSGYAQPQHF

V: TRBV20-1
J: TRBJ2-1
CDR3: CSATKAGSSYNEQFF

V: TRBV6-1
J: TRBJ1-1
CDR3: CASRRVVGVTTEAFF